Below are 15 T cell receptor beta chains sequenced from a single sample in a study of blood T cells in healthy people across ages. Then a second PCR, running about 7 to 11 cycles, was carried out with a sample-barcoded 5' primer and a J-beta primer mix. TCRdb re-called the 5' RACE reads through MiXCR, storing one row per CDR3 protein. The data show 1.8 million or so distinct CDR3 sequences, 39% seen once. What was sequenced was blood. These receptors all stem from a human donor in good health.

This clonotype was recorded many times. V usage is TRBV6-6 and J usage is TRBJ1-4; 7 bases match TRBD1. This CDR3 comprises 13 residues. Germline V gene lookup returns CDR1 MNHNY and CDR2 SVGAGI (reference sequence). Trimming at V came to 4 bases and at J to 6 bases, leaving 2 bases not matched to a gene. CDR3 DNA: TGTGCCAGCAGTTCCGGACAGGATGAAAAACTGTTTTTT. Translation: CASSSGQDEKLFF.

This clonotype was seen only a few times. The chain uses TRBV5-1 and TRBJ2-1, with D maybe TRBD2 (6 bases). The germline CDR1 and CDR2 sequences are SGHRS and YFSETQ. CDR3 length: 18 amino acids. V dropped 2 bases and J dropped 2 bases, with 20 bases sitting between them. The CDR3 nucleotides are TGCGCCAGCAGCTTAATTGTCTCGGGCGGGGCGACCTACAATGAGCAGTTCTTC. Protein sequence: CASSLIVSGGATYNEQFF.

The chain carries TRBV6-1 and TRBJ2-1, with 10 bases matching TRBD1. The CDR3 spans 21 residues. The germline V gene has CDR1 MNHNS and CDR2 SASEGT. Trimming removed 4 bases from V and 0 bases from J; junction bases left unmatched: 18. The CDR3: CASSVGTGDLLRFSSYNEQFF. For the CDR3, the DNA is TGTGCCAGCAGTGTTGGGACAGGGGATTTGCTTCGGTTCAGCTCCTACAATGAGCAGTTCTTC.

The chain employs TRBV27 and TRBJ2-5; 8 positions match TRBD1. Losses at the gene ends were 7 bases for V and 5 bases for J; bases not matched to a gene: 9. Germline values: CDR1 MNHEY, CDR2 SMNVEV (reference sequence). The CDR3 has 14 amino acids. CDR3 amino acids: CASNSQGAMETQYF. Here the CDR3 DNA reads TGTGCCAGCAATTCCCAGGGGGCCATGGAGACCCAGTACTTC.

This clonotype has only a few counts. CDR3 nucleotides: TGCAGTGCCCGGGGATGGGTCCGGGCAGAATACGAGCAGTACTTC. This encodes CSARGWVRAEYEQYF. The V gene is TRBV20-1, the J gene TRBJ2-7, with D perhaps matching TRBD2 (5 bases). CDR3 length equals 15 residues. Trimming left V 6 bases short and J 4 bases short, with 22 bases between. Germline CDR1 and CDR2: DFQATT and SNEGSKA (reference sequence).

This clonotype has at least ten counts. The genes are TRBV29-1 and TRBJ1-4, with a weak D call TRBD1 (5 bases). The CDR3 spans 11 residues. Trimming took off 1 base at V and 8 bases at J, with 5 bases between the two ends. Germline assignment: CDR1 SQVTM and CDR2 ANQGSEA. CDR3 bases: TGCAGCGTTGAAGGGGGGGAAAAACTGTTTTTT. It is translated as CSVEGGEKLFF.

This clonotype has ten or more counts. The gene calls are TRBV6-4 and TRBJ2-3; 7 bases match TRBD1. V dropped 5 bases and J dropped 2; count of bases not matched to a gene: 1. Germline CDR1 MRHNA, CDR2 SNTAGT. The CDR3 sequence is 13 residues long. Written as DNA, the CDR3 is TGTGCCAGCAGTACAGGGGACACAGATACGCAGTATTTT. Amino acids: CASSTGDTDTQYF.

The chain joins TRBV7-9 to TRBJ2-1; 13 bases align to TRBD2. Germline assignment: CDR1 SEHNR and CDR2 FQNEAQ (reference sequence). The CDR3 has 15 amino acids. The V and J ends lost 4 bases and 11 bases, in that order; junction bases with no gene match: 8. The CDR3 is CASSSPGLAGWKQFF. The CDR3 nucleotides read TGTGCCAGCAGCTCCCCGGGACTAGCGGGGTGGAAGCAGTTCTTC.

This chain uses TRBV6-2 or TRBV6-3 with TRBJ2-1, with 8 bases lining up with TRBD2. Germline V CDR1 and CDR2: MNHEY, SVGEGT. Trimming at V came to 0 bases and at J to 3 bases, leaving 1 base not matched to a gene. The CDR3 consists of 15 residues. CDR3 DNA sequence: TGTGCCAGCAGTTACTCAAGCGGGGGCTACAATGAGCAGTTCTTC. Protein product: CASSYSSGGYNEQFF.

This chain uses TRBV2 with TRBJ1-1, with D uncertain. The V end lost 4 bases, the J end lost 4 bases, and 10 bases lay between the germline ends. The CDR3 has 13 residues. Germline CDR1 and CDR2: SNHLY and FYNNEI. The CDR3 region has the DNA TGTGCCAGCAGTGTAGCGTGGGGCACTGAAGCTTTCTTT. Its protein is CASSVAWGTEAFF.

This rearrangement joins TRBV7-2 to TRBJ2-5; 7 bases are shared with TRBD2. The CDR3 extends over 16 amino acids. Germline V gives CDR1 SGHTA, CDR2 FQGNSA. V lost 6 bases and J lost 5; bases outside the gene matches: 15. The CDR3 region has the DNA TGTGCCAGCAGTCCCGGCGCCGTGGGGGAGGGGGAGACCCAGTACTTC. Translating it yields CASSPGAVGEGETQYF.

This clonotype was recorded only once. CDR3 sequence: CASISRTATENNEQFF. The CDR3, as DNA: TGTGCCAGCATCTCCCGGACCGCCACCGAGAACAATGAGCAGTTCTTC. V and J are TRBV2 and TRBJ2-1; no firm D call. CDR3 length: 16 residues. V was clipped by 7 bases and J by 5 bases, with 21 bases between them. Germline assignment: CDR1 SNHLY and CDR2 FYNNEI. The full variable domain, completed using reference TRBV2 and TRBJ2-1, is EPEVTQTPSHQVTQMGQEVILRCVPISNHLYFYWYRQILGQKVEFLVSFYNNEISEKSEIFDDQFSVERPDGSNFTLKIRSTKLEDSAMYFCASISRTATENNEQFFGPGTRLTVL.

This clonotype has just a few counts. V usage is TRBV5-1 and J usage is TRBJ2-1; 11 nucleotides line up with TRBD1. V lost 4 bases and J lost 7; bases outside the gene matches: 7. The CDR3 sequence is 15 residues long. Germline assignment: CDR1 SGHRS and CDR2 YFSETQ. CDR3 bases: TGCGCCAGCAGCCCCGGGACAGGGGGGATGAATGAGCAGTTCTTC. The encoded protein is CASSPGTGGMNEQFF.

The rearrangement joins TRBV14 to TRBJ2-2; D unresolved. V was shortened by 3 bases and J by 7 bases, with 3 bases between the two germline ends. Germline V lookup: CDR1 SGHDN, CDR2 FVKESK. There are 11 residues in the CDR3. CDR3 in DNA: TGTGCCAGCAGCCACGGCGGGGAGCTGTTTTTT. Its protein is CASSHGGELFF.

This clonotype turned up a few times. The chain is built from TRBV3-1 and TRBJ2-4; D gene unclear. Germline V gene data show CDR1 as LGHDT and CDR2 as YNNKEL (reference sequence). This CDR3 has 11 residues. The V and J ends lost 1 base and 8 bases respectively, with 3 bases between them. CDR3 protein: CASSQGHIQYF. CDR3 DNA: TGTGCCAGCAGCCAAGGCCACATTCAGTACTTC.